This T cell receptor (beta chain) was captured by sequencing in a study of T cell repertoires in cytomegalovirus infection. The wider study: It can be stated that public TCR beta signatures indicated CMV infection as well as a matching HLA type. Study results and caveats: People with CMV and the relevant HLA were identified by cumulative public TCR beta family frequency. Clonotype analysis showed dominance of the ex vivo response by HLA-C-restricted CMV-specific TCR beta clonotypes.

Concerning this clonotype: Antigen: not known.

Trimming took 6 bases from V and 4 from J; bases not matched to a gene: 6. Germline V lookup: CDR1 MNHNY, CDR2 SVGAGI (reference sequence). The CDR3 has 15 residues. TCRdb ran MiXCR on the reads and lists one entry per CDR3 protein. Of roughly 310,000 distinct CDR3 sequences in the sample, roughly 15% are singletons; the top ten hold 9.5% to 15%. This sequence joins TRBV6-6 and TRBJ2-2, with TRBD1 matching 9 bases. This sequence was found in a human donor in good health (CMV status not recorded). Some clones in this sample may be carry-over from other donors' samples. The sequenced material came from PBMCs. The CDR3 sequence is CASSRTGVSTGELFF. DNA for the CDR3: TGTGCCAGCAGCAGGACAGGGGTCAGCACCGGGGAGCTGTTTTTT.